A single sample is the source of the 27 T cell receptor beta chains below, sequenced in a study of blood T cell repertoires in COVID-19. TCRdb's copy holds only in-frame clones and misses some; the assay was immunoSEQ multiplex PCR. The sample yields some 49,000 clones, roughly 80% seen once. Sequencing was done on a sample of peripheral blood. The receptors stem from a woman in her fifties or sixties with acute or convalescent COVID-19.

J is TRBJ1-2 and V is TRBV28; a possible D gene is TRBD1 (5 bases). This CDR3 region has 16 residues. Germline V gives CDR1 MDHEN, CDR2 SYDVKM. V shed 6 bases and J shed 7 bases, with 24 bases lying between them. The CDR3 bases are TGTGCCAGCAGCTTAGGCGGGGGGTCTTACGCGGGTGGCTACACCTTC. As protein: CASSLGGGSYAGGYTF.

The chain carries TRBV19 and TRBJ2-4, with 10 bases aligning to TRBD2. V was pared by 3 bases and J by 7 bases, with 9 bases of the junction left unmatched. Germline CDR1 and CDR2: LNHDA and SQIVND (reference sequence). The CDR3 consists of 16 residues. As DNA, the CDR3 is TGTGCCAGTAGTATTAGCGGGGGGCCTGATAATAACATTCAGTACTTC. Protein sequence: CASSISGGPDNNIQYF.

V is TRBV25-1 and J is TRBJ1-2; D unclear. Germline CDR1 reads MGHDK; CDR2 reads SYGVNS. The CDR3 is 13 residues long. The ends were cut back, 2 bases at V and 1 base at J, with 5 bases in the middle. CDR3 sequence: CASSEGSNYGYTF. The CDR3 bases are TGTGCCAGCAGTGAAGGCAGTAACTATGGCTACACCTTC.

This chain connects TRBV19 to TRBJ1-1; 8 bases fit TRBD1. CDR1 and CDR2 from the germline V gene are LNHDA and SQIVND (reference sequence). With V trimmed by 7 bases and J by 1 base, 14 bases remained unmatched. This CDR3 is 17 amino acids long. The CDR3 protein is CASINNRGIVGNTEAFF. CDR3 bases: TGTGCCAGTATCAATAACAGGGGGATCGTAGGGAACACTGAAGCTTTCTTT.

This clone was picked up a small number of times. This chain connects TRBV28 to TRBJ2-1; TRBD2 matches at 13 bases. Germline V CDR1 and CDR2: MDHEN, SYDVKM. Trimming removed 7 bases from V and 4 bases from J; junction bases left unmatched: 7. This CDR3 is 16 amino acids long. The CDR3 DNA is TGTGCCAGCACCCGGACTAGCGGGGGACTTTACAATGAGCAGTTCTTC. Translating it yields CASTRTSGGLYNEQFF.

The chain combines TRBV30 with TRBJ2-3; 11 bases are a match to TRBD2. Trimming removed 0 bases from V and 5 bases from J; junction bases left unmatched: 13. This CDR3 contains 18 residues. The V gene's germline CDR1 is GTSNPN and CDR2 SVGIG (reference sequence). For the CDR3, the DNA is TGTGCCTGGAGTGTCTTCACTAGCGGGGGACCTAAGGGAGATACGCAGTATTTT. Protein: CAWSVFTSGGPKGDTQYF.

The rearrangement joins TRBV7-9 to TRBJ2-1; 7 positions agree with TRBD1. In germline, CDR1 is SEHNR, CDR2 FQNEAQ (reference sequence). The CDR3 totals 14 residues. J was trimmed by 7 bases and V by 1 base; bases with no gene match: 4. In DNA, the CDR3 is TGTGCCAGCAGCTTAGAAGGGACAGCTAATGAGCAGTTCTTC. The encoded protein is CASSLEGTANEQFF.

The count of this clone is one. V usage is TRBV11-2 and J usage is TRBJ2-1; 7 bases are a match to TRBD2. The CDR3 is 14 amino acids. V shed 3 bases, J shed 9 bases, and the junction held 8 bases outside the gene matches. CDR1 and CDR2 (germline): SGHAT, FQNNGV. CDR3 sequence reads: CASSFRLAVGEQFF. CDR3 nucleotide sequence: TGTGCCAGCAGCTTCCGACTAGCTGTTGGTGAGCAGTTCTTC. The complete variable domain, with remaining parts taken from reference TRBV11-2 and TRBJ2-1, reads EAGVAQSPRYKIIEKRQSVAFWCNPISGHATLYWYQQILGQGPKLLIQFQNNGVVDDSQLPKDRFSAERLKGVDSTLKIQPAKLEDSAVYLCASSFRLAVGEQFFGPGTRLTVL.

The rearrangement joins TRBV20-1 to TRBJ2-7; no clear D gene. CDR3 length: 11 residues. The germline V gene encodes CDR1 DFQATT and CDR2 SNEGSKA (reference sequence). Trimming pared 3 bases from V and 4 bases from J, leaving 7 bases between. CDR3: CSASRAYEQYF. The CDR3 DNA reads as TGCAGTGCTAGTAGAGCTTACGAGCAGTACTTC.

This rearrangement joins TRBV3-1 (or the pseudogene TRBV3-2) to TRBJ2-3; TRBD1 aligns across 7 bases. Germline V gene sequence: CDR1 LGHDT, CDR2 YNNKEL (reference sequence). Losses at the gene ends were 0 bases for V and 5 bases for J; bases not matched to a gene: 5. CDR3 size: 15 residues. The CDR3 coding sequence is TGTGCCAGCAGCCAAGACAGGACAGGCATAGATACGCAGTATTTT. This sequence encodes CASSQDRTGIDTQYF.

V is TRBV6-1 and J is TRBJ1-2; 7 nucleotides align to TRBD1. Germline loops: CDR1 MNHNS, CDR2 SASEGT. V trimming: 3 bases; J trimming: 4 bases; junction bases outside the gene matches: 8. CDR3 size: 15 residues. This CDR3 is CASSDSRQGFYGYTF. The CDR3 bases are TGTGCCAGCAGTGATTCACGACAGGGCTTCTATGGCTACACCTTC.

The rearrangement joins TRBV6-1 to TRBJ1-5; D unclear. Trimming removed 5 bases at V and 5 bases at J, with 7 bases between. CDR1 is MNHNS, CDR2 SASEGT, per germline. CDR3 length: 12 residues. In nucleotides, the CDR3 is TGTGCCAGCAGTCCCCCGGATCAGCCCCAGCATTTT. It specifies CASSPPDQPQHF.

V usage is TRBV7-9 and J usage is TRBJ2-7, with D tentatively TRBD1 (5 bases). V was pared by 5 bases and J by 2 bases, with 10 bases between. This CDR3 region has 13 residues. Germline values: CDR1 SEHNR, CDR2 FQNEAQ (reference sequence). The CDR3 reads CASSPDTTYEQYF. Written as DNA, the CDR3 is TGTGCCAGCAGCCCGGACACGACCTACGAGCAGTACTTC. Using reference TRBV7-9 and TRBJ2-7 for the parts outside the CDR3, the full variable domain is DTGVSQNPRHKITKRGQNVTFRCDPISEHNRLYWYRQTLGQGPEFLTYFQNEAQLEKSRLLSDRFSAERPKGSFSTLEIQRTEQGDSAMYLCASSPDTTYEQYFGPGTRLTVT.

The chain links TRBV6-5 to TRBJ2-1, with 10 bases aligning to TRBD2. The CDR3 loop spans 13 amino acids. The V gene end was trimmed by 11 bases and the J gene end by 4 bases; junction bases not matched to a gene: 5. Germline CDR1 reads MNHEY; CDR2 reads SVGAGI. The CDR3: CALQRGGYNEQFF. The CDR3 DNA reads TGTGCCCTTCAGCGGGGGGGGTACAATGAGCAGTTCTTC.

V usage is TRBV9 and J usage is TRBJ2-7, with a possible D match to TRBD1 (6 bases). Trimming removed 0 bases at V and 3 bases at J, with 10 bases between. The CDR3 is made up of 14 amino acids. CDR1 is SGDLS, CDR2 YYNGEE, per germline. CDR3 in amino acids: CASSVEPGVYEQYF. CDR3 coding DNA: TGTGCCAGCAGCGTAGAGCCAGGGGTCTACGAGCAGTACTTC.

V is TRBV2 and J is TRBJ1-1; D not resolved. Germline loops: CDR1 SNHLY, CDR2 FYNNEI. V shed 6 bases and J shed 2 bases, with 16 bases lying between them. The CDR3 contains 15 residues. The CDR3 region is CASRVRLDSNTEAFF. CDR3 DNA: TGTGCCAGCAGGGTCCGGCTAGACTCTAACACTGAAGCTTTCTTT.

This CDR3 reads CASSLTTGTNTEAFF. The CDR3 DNA reads as TGTGCCAGCAGCTTAACGACAGGGACGAACACTGAAGCTTTCTTT. This rearrangement joins TRBV11-2 to TRBJ1-1, with 7 bases lining up with TRBD1. CDR1 is SGHAT, CDR2 FQNNGV, per germline. Trimming removed 2 bases from V and 1 base from J; junction bases left unmatched: 4. This CDR3 spans 15 amino acids.

The gene calls are TRBV19 and TRBJ2-3, with 9 bases identical to TRBD2. The length of the CDR3 is 19 residues. Losses at the gene ends were 6 bases for V and 0 bases for J; bases not matched to a gene: 16. Germline CDR1 is LNHDA and CDR2 is SQIVND (reference sequence). The CDR3 reads CASRERLAVGLYSTDTQYF. DNA of the CDR3: TGTGCCAGTAGGGAACGACTAGCGGTTGGACTCTATAGCACAGATACGCAGTATTTT.

The chain carries TRBV6-5 and TRBJ2-7, with 9 bases aligning to TRBD1. After removal of 0 bases from V and 1 base from J, the junction contained 1 base not matched to a gene. The CDR3 sequence is 15 residues long. The germline CDR1 and CDR2 sequences are MNHEY and SVGAGI. The CDR3 region is CASSYSGTGSYEQYF. For the CDR3, the DNA is TGTGCCAGCAGTTACTCCGGGACAGGGTCCTACGAGCAGTACTTC.

The gene calls are TRBV7-2 and TRBJ1-5; D not resolved. The CDR3 spans 16 residues. The germline CDR1 and CDR2 sequences are SGHTA and FQGNSA. The V end was cut by 1 base, the J end by 1 base, with 11 bases between. Written as DNA, the CDR3 is TGTGCCAGCAGCTTAGTGTACGCTAAGAGCAATCAGCCCCAGCATTTT. Amino acid sequence: CASSLVYAKSNQPQHF.

The chain carries TRBV27 and TRBJ1-1, with a tentative D call TRBD1 (6 bases). CDR1 is MNHEY, CDR2 SMNVEV, per germline (reference sequence). Trimming took off 5 bases at V and 1 base at J, with 17 bases between the two ends. The CDR3 has 16 residues. The DNA of the CDR3 is TGTGCCAGCAGTCCCAGACACAGGGACGGGAACACTGAAGCTTTCTTT. It translates to CASSPRHRDGNTEAFF.

CDR3 in DNA: TGTGCCAGCAGCTCCCGGAGTGCGCGGGAGGGCTATGAGCAGTTCTTC. This gives the protein CASSSRSAREGYEQFF. The V call is TRBV7-2, the J call TRBJ2-1, with 9 positions matching TRBD2. V shed 4 bases, J shed 8 bases, and the junction held 12 bases outside the gene matches. Germline V lookup: CDR1 SGHTA, CDR2 FQGNSA. The length of the CDR3 is 16 residues.

This clone came up a few times. Since no conserved phenylalanine or tryptophan closes the CDR3, a read error is the likely cause. Because the CDR3's place on the DNA is in doubt, the DNA is left out and the CDR3 is given as listed by TCRdb. The chain joins TRBV6-5 to TRBJ1-2. Germline CDR1 MNHEY, CDR2 SVGAGI. Both ends counted, the CDR3 spans 11 residues. CDR3: CASRRGEGFLI.

This chain joins TRBV5-1 and TRBJ2-1, with 7 bases aligning to TRBD1. The germline CDR1 and CDR2 sequences are SGHRS and YFSETQ. J gave up 3 bases and V 2 bases, and 2 bases lay outside the gene matches. The CDR3 covers 14 residues. The CDR3 nucleotides read TGCGCCAGCAGCTTTGGACAGGTCTACAATGAGCAGTTCTTC. Translating it yields CASSFGQVYNEQFF.

J is TRBJ2-5 and V is TRBV7-8; 9 nucleotides align to TRBD2. V was pared by 4 bases and J by 3 bases, with 9 bases of the junction left unmatched. This CDR3 is built from 16 residues. Germline V gives CDR1 SGHVS, CDR2 FQNEAQ. CDR3 coding DNA: TGTGCCAGCAGCTCCCAAATAGCGGGAGAAGAAGAGACCCAGTACTTC. As protein: CASSSQIAGEEETQYF. Full variable domain (outside the CDR3, taken from reference TRBV7-8 and TRBJ2-5): GAGVSQSPRYKVAKRGQDVALRCDPISGHVSLFWYQQALGQGPEFLTYFQNEAQLDKSGLPSDRFFAERPEGSVSTLKIQRTQQEDSAVYLCASSSQIAGEEETQYFGPGTRLLVL.

The chain links TRBV19 to TRBJ1-5; 9 nucleotides line up with TRBD1. The CDR3 contains 16 residues. CDR1 is LNHDA, CDR2 SQIVND, per germline (reference sequence). Trimming took 7 bases from V and 11 from J; bases not matched to a gene: 18. CDR3 sequence: CASTPTLKDRGQAQHF. The CDR3, as DNA: TGTGCCAGTACCCCGACCCTCAAGGACAGGGGACAGGCCCAGCATTTT.

The genes are TRBV6-1 and TRBJ1-5; the D is unclear. The V gene lost 5 bases and the J gene lost 2 bases, with 10 bases spanning the gap. The CDR3 covers 14 residues. Germline lookup yields CDR1 MNHNS and CDR2 SASEGT. The CDR3 is CASSLPVRNQPQHF. The CDR3 DNA follows: TGTGCCAGCAGTTTGCCAGTCCGCAATCAGCCCCAGCATTTT.